Each of the 10 T cell receptor beta chains below was sequenced from the same sample in a study of blood T cell repertoires in COVID-19. Repertoires were generated with immunoSEQ multiplex PCR, while TCRdb's copy carries only in-frame clones and drops some. The sample lists roughly 380,000 clones, about 88% seen once, with around 3% in the top ten. Sequenced sample: PBMCs or T cells enriched from blood (not recorded which). Every receptor here comes from a woman in her 30s who had recovered from COVID-19.

V and J are TRBV2 and TRBJ1-1; D is undetermined. There are 13 residues in the CDR3. From germline, CDR1 is SNHLY and CDR2 FYNNEI. V gave up 3 bases and J gave up 3 bases, with 8 bases separating them. The CDR3 nucleotides read TGTGCCAGCAGTGAGTTTGAGGACACTGAAGCTTTCTTT. Translated: CASSEFEDTEAFF. The variable domain in full, completed from reference TRBV2 and TRBJ1-1, reads EPEVTQTPSHQVTQMGQEVILRCVPISNHLYFYWYRQILGQKVEFLVSFYNNEISEKSEIFDDQFSVERPDGSNFTLKIRSTKLEDSAMYFCASSEFEDTEAFFGQGTRLTVV.

The chain links TRBV3-1 (or the pseudogene TRBV3-2) to TRBJ1-2; D is unclear. Germline V gene lookup returns CDR1 LGHDT and CDR2 YNNKEL (reference sequence). The V and J ends lost 0 bases and 11 bases respectively, with 16 bases between them. This CDR3 contains 14 residues. CDR3 region: CASSQEPPNAGYTF. In DNA, the CDR3 is TGTGCCAGCAGCCAAGAACCCCCTAATGCAGGATACACCTTC.

V and J are TRBV3-1 (or the pseudogene TRBV3-2) and TRBJ1-1; D gene uncertain. The germline V gene has CDR1 LGHDT and CDR2 YNNKEL (reference sequence). The ends were cut back, 0 bases at V and 6 bases at J, with 11 bases in the middle. This CDR3 region has 14 residues. CDR3 bases: TGTGCCAGCAGCCAAGATTTGGCACCGCCTGAAGCTTTCTTT. It yields the protein CASSQDLAPPEAFF.

V usage is TRBV6-5 and J usage is TRBJ2-3; 8 nucleotides line up with TRBD2. With V trimmed by 5 bases and J by 2 bases, 3 bases remained unmatched. The CDR3 length is 14 residues. CDR1 is MNHEY and CDR2 is SVGAGI in the germline V gene. CDR3 sequence: CASSTLAATDTQYF. Written as DNA, the CDR3 is TGTGCCAGCAGTACACTAGCGGCCACAGATACGCAGTATTTT.

The chain has TRBV11-1 and TRBJ2-1, with TRBD2 as a possible D gene (6 bases). The CDR3 has 14 residues. Germline lookup yields CDR1 SGHAT and CDR2 FQDESV (reference sequence). The germline V and J ends were trimmed by 4 bases and 9 bases, with 16 bases remaining between them. The chain's CDR3 is CASSSWELASEQFF. The CDR3 coding sequence is TGTGCCAGCAGCTCCTGGGAGCTAGCGTCTGAGCAGTTCTTC.

The chain recombines TRBV28 with TRBJ1-5; TRBD1 might be the D (6 bases). The V end lost 4 bases, the J end lost 3 bases, and 13 bases lay between the germline ends. Per the germline V gene, CDR1 is MDHEN and CDR2 is SYDVKM. CDR3 length equals 15 residues. DNA of the CDR3: TGTGCCAGCAGTTCCGGACAGCTTATCAATCAGCCCCAGCATTTT. Protein sequence: CASSSGQLINQPQHF.

In DNA form, the CDR3 reads TGTGCCAGCAGCTCGGGACAGGCGTACTTGAACACTGAAGCTTTCTTT. Amino acid sequence: CASSSGQAYLNTEAFF. The rearrangement uses TRBV6-2 or TRBV6-3 and TRBJ1-1, with TRBD1 matching 8 bases. This CDR3 is 16 amino acids long. Germline V gene data show CDR1 as MNHEY and CDR2 as SVGEGT. J lost 0 bases, V lost 6 bases, and 9 bases had no gene match.

The genes are TRBV28 and TRBJ2-1; 8 nucleotides agree with TRBD1. Per germline, CDR1 MDHEN and CDR2 SYDVKM. The CDR3 sequence is 15 residues long. The V segment lost 6 bases and the J segment 5 bases; nucleotides outside the gene matches: 9. CDR3 protein: CASRAGGLIHNEQFF. The CDR3 nucleotides read TGTGCCAGCAGGGCAGGGGGCTTAATTCACAATGAGCAGTTCTTC. Together with reference TRBV28 and TRBJ2-1, the CDR3 gives the full variable domain: DVKVTQSSRYLVKRTGEKVFLECVQDMDHENMFWYRQDPGLGLRLIYFSYDVKMKEKGDIPEGYSVSREKKERFSLILESASTNQTSMYLCASRAGGLIHNEQFFGPGTRLTVL.

The J gene is TRBJ2-1, the V gene TRBV4-1; 8 bases match TRBD2. Germline V gene data show CDR1 as MGHRA and CDR2 as YSYEKL. CDR3 length: 16 amino acids. The J segment lost 7 bases and the V segment lost 1 base, leaving 9 bases of the junction unmatched. The CDR3 nucleotides read TGCGCCAGCAGCCAAGTTACTAGCGGCGGAGGTAATGAGCAGTTCTTC. It translates to CASSQVTSGGGNEQFF.

The CDR3 region is CASASGGNLQFF. The CDR3 DNA sequence: TGCGCCAGCGCCTCCGGGGGAAACCTGCAGTTCTTC. V is TRBV10-1 and J is TRBJ2-1; a weak D match, TRBD2 (6 bases). This CDR3 has 12 amino acids. The germline V gene has CDR1 WNHNN and CDR2 SYGVQD (reference sequence). V dropped 8 bases and J dropped 12 bases, with 17 bases sitting between them.